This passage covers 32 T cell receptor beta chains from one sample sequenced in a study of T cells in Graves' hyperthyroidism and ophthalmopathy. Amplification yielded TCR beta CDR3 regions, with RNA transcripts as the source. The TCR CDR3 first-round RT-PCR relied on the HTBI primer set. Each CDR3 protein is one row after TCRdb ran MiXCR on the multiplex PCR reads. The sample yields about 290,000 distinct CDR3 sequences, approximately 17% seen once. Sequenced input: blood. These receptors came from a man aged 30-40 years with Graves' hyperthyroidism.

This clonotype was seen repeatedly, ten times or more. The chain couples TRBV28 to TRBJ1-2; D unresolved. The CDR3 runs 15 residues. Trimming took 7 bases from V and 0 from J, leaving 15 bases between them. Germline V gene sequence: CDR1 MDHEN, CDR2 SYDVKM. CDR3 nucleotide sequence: TGTGCCAGCAACCGACGGGAAGTAACTAACTATGGCTACACCTTC. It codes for CASNRREVTNYGYTF.

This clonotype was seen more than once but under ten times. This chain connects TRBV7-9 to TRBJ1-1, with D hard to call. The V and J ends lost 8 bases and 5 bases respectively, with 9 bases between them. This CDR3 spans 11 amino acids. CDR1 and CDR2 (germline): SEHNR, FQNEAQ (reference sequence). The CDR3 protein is CASLIGTEAFF. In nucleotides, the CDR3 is TGTGCCAGCTTAATAGGGACTGAAGCTTTCTTT.

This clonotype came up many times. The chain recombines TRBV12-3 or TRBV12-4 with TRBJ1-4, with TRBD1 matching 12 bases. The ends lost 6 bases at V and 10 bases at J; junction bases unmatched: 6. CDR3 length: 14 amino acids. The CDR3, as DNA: TGTGCCAGCAGACCCGGGACAGGGGGCGGAAAACTGTTTTTT. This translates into CASRPGTGGGKLFF.

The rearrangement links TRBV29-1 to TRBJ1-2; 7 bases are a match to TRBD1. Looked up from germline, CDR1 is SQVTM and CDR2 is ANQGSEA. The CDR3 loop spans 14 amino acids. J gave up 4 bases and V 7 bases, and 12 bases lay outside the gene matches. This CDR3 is CSGLGWQGGYGYTF. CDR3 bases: TGCAGCGGCCTAGGGTGGCAGGGGGGCTATGGCTACACCTTC.

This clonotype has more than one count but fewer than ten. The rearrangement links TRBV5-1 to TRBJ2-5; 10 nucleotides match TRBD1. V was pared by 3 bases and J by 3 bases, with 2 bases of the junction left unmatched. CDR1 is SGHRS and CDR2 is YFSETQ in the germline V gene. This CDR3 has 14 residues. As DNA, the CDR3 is TGCGCCAGCAGCTCCGGACAGGGGGAAGAGACCCAGTACTTC. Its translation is CASSSGQGEETQYF.

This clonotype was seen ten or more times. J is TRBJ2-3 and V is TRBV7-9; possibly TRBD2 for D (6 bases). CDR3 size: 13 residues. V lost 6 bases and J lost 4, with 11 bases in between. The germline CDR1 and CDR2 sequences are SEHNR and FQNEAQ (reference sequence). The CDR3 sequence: CASSPLASDTQYF. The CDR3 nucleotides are TGTGCCAGCAGTCCACTAGCATCAGATACGCAGTATTTT. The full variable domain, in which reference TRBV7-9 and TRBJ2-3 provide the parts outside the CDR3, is DTGVSQNPRHKITKRGQNVTFRCDPISEHNRLYWYRQTLGQGPEFLTYFQNEAQLEKSRLLSDRFSAERPKGSFSTLEIQRTEQGDSAMYLCASSPLASDTQYFGPGTRLTVL.

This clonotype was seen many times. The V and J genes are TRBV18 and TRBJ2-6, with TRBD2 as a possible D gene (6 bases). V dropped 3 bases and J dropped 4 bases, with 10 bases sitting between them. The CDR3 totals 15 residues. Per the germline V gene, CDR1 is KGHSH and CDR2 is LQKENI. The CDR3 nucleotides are TGTGCCAGCTCACCCGGCGGGGTAGGGGCCAACGTCCTGACTTTC. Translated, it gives CASSPGGVGANVLTF.

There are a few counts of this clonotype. CDR3 amino acids: CASSYRDRGNQPQHF. The CDR3, as DNA: TGTGCCAGCAGTTACCGAGACAGGGGCAATCAGCCCCAGCATTTT. The J gene is TRBJ1-5, the V gene TRBV6-6; 7 bases line up with TRBD1. V trimming: 2 bases; J trimming: 2 bases; junction bases outside the gene matches: 3. The CDR3 contains 15 residues. In germline, CDR1 is MNHNY, CDR2 SVGAGI (reference sequence).

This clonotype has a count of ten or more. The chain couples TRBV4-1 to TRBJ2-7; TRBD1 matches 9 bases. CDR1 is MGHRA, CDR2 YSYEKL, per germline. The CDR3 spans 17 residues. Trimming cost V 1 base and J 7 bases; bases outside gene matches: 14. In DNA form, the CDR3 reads TGCGCCAGCAGCCAAGGACTCCAGGGACAGGGACCCGGAGAGCAGTACTTC. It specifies CASSQGLQGQGPGEQYF.

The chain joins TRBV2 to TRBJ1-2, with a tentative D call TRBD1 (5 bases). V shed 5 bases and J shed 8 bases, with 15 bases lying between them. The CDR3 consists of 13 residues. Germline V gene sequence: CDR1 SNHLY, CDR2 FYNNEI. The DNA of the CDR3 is TGTGCCAGCAGTCCATATGGACAAGGGGGCTACACCTTC. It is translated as CASSPYGQGGYTF. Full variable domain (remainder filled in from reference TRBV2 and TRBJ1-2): EPEVTQTPSHQVTQMGQEVILRCVPISNHLYFYWYRQILGQKVEFLVSFYNNEISEKSEIFDDQFSVERPDGSNFTLKIRSTKLEDSAMYFCASSPYGQGGYTFGSGTRLTVV.

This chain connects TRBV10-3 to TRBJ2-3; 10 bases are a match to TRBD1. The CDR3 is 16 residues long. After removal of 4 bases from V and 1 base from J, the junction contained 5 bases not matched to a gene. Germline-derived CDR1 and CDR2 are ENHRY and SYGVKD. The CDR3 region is CAISVATGGGTDTQYF. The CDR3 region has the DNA TGTGCCATCAGTGTAGCGACAGGGGGCGGCACAGATACGCAGTATTTT.

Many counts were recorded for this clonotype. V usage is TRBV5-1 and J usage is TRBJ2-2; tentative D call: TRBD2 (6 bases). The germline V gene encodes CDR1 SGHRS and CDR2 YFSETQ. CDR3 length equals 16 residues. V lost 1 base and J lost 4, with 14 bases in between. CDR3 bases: TGCGCCAGCAGCTTGAGGCCTAGCGCAGTCACCGGGGAGCTGTTTTTT. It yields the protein CASSLRPSAVTGELFF.

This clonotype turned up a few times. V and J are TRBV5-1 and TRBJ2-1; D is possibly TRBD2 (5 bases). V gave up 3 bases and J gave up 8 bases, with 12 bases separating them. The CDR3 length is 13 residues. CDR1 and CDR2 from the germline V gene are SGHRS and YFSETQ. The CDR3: CASSSAVDYEQFF. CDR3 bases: TGCGCCAGCAGCTCCGCGGTGGACTATGAGCAGTTCTTC.

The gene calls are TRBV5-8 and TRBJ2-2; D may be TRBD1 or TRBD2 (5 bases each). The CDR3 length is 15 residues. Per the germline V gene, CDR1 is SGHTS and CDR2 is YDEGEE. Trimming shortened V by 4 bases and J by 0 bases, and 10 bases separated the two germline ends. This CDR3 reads CASSGGTANTGELFF. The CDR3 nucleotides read TGTGCCAGCAGCGGTGGGACCGCGAACACCGGGGAGCTGTTTTTT.

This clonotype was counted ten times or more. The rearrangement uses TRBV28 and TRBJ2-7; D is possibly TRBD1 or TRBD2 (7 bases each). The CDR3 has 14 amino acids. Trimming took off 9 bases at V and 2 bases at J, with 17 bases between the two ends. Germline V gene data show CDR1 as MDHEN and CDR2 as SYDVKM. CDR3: CASRRGQGAYEQYF. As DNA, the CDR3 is TGTGCCAGTCGGCGGGGGCAGGGGGCCTACGAGCAGTACTTC.

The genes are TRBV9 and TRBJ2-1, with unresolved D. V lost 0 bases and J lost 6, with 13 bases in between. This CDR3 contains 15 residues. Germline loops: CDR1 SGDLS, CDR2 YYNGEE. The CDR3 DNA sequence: TGTGCCAGCAGCGTAGCCCCGTACGAGAGCAATGAGCAGTTCTTC. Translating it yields CASSVAPYESNEQFF. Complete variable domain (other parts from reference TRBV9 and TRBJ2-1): DSGVTQTPKHLITATGQRVTLRCSPRSGDLSVYWYQQSLDQGLQFLIQYYNGEERAKGNILERFSAQQFPDLHSELNLSSLELGDSALYFCASSVAPYESNEQFFGPGTRLTVL.

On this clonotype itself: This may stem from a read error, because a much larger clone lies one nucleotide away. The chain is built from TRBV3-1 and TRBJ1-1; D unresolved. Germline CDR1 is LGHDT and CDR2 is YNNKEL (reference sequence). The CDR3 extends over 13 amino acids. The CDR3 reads CASSQAEGTDAFF. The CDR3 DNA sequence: TGTGCCAGCAGCCAAGCCGAGGGAACTGATGCTTTCTTT.

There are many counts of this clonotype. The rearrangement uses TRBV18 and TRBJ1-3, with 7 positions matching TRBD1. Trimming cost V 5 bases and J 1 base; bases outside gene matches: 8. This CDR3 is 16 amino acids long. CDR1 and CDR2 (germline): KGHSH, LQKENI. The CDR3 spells CASSDGQAGSGNTIYF. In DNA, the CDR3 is TGTGCCAGCTCAGATGGACAGGCCGGATCTGGAAACACCATATATTTT.

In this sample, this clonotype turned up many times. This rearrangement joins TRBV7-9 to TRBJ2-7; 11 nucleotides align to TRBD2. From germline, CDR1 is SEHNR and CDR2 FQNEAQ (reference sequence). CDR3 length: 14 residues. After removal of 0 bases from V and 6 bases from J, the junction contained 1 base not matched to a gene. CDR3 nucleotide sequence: TGTGCCAGCAGCTTAGCTCTAGCGGGAGGCGAGCAGTACTTC. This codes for CASSLALAGGEQYF.

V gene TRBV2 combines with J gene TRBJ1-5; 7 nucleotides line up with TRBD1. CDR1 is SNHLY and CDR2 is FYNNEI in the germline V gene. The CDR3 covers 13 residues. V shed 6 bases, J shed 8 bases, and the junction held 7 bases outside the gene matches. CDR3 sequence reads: CASRYRGSEPQHF. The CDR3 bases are TGTGCCAGCAGGTACAGGGGTAGTGAGCCCCAGCATTTT.

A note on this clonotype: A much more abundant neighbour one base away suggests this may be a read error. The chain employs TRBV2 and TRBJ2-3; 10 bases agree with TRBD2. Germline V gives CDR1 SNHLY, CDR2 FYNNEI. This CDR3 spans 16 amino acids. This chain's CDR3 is CAGSVGTSVGTDTQYF. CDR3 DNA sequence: TGTGCCGGCAGTGTCGGGACTAGCGTCGGCACAGATACGCAGTATTTT.

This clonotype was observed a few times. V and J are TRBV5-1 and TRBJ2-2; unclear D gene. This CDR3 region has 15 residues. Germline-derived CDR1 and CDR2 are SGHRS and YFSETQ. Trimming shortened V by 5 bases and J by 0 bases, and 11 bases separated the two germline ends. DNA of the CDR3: TGCGCCAGCAGATTTAACACCGCGAACACCGGGGAGCTGTTTTTT. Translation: CASRFNTANTGELFF.

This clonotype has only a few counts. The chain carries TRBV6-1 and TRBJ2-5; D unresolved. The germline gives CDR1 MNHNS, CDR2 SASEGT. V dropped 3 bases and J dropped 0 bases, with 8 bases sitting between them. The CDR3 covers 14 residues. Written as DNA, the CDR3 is TGTGCCAGCAGTGAGTGGCGGAACCAAGAGACCCAGTACTTC. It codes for CASSEWRNQETQYF.

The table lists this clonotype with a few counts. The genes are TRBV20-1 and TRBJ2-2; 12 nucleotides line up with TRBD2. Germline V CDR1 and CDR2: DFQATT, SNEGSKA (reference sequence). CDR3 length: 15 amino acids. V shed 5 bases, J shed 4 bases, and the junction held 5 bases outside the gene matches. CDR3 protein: CSAQPGLAGTGELFF. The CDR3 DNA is TGCAGTGCTCAACCGGGACTAGCGGGCACCGGGGAGCTGTTTTTT.

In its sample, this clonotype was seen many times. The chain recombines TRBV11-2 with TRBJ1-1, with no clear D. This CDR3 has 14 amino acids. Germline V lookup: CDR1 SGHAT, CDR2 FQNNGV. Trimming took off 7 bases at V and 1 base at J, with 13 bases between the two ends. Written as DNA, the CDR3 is TGTGCCAGCATGGGGAGAGAGGAGAACACTGAAGCTTTCTTT. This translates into CASMGREENTEAFF.

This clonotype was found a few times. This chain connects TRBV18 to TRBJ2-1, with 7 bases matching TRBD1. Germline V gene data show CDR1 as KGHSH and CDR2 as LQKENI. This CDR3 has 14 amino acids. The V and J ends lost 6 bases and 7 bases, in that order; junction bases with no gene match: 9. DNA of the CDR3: TGTGCCAGCTCCCGACAGGGATGGGCTAATGAGCAGTTCTTC. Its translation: CASSRQGWANEQFF.

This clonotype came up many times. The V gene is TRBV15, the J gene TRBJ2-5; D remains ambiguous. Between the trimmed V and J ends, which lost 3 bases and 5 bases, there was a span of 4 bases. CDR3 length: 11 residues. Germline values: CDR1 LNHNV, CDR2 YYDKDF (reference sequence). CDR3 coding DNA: TGTGCCACCAGCAGCCGTGAGACCCAGTACTTC. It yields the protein CATSSRETQYF.

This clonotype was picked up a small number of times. CDR3: CAISEGADTQYF. In DNA form, the CDR3 reads TGTGCCATCAGTGAGGGGGCAGATACGCAGTATTTT. The rearrangement uses TRBV10-3 and TRBJ2-3, with D unresolved. Trimming pared 2 bases from V and 4 bases from J, leaving 4 bases between. This CDR3 has 12 residues. Per germline, CDR1 ENHRY and CDR2 SYGVKD.

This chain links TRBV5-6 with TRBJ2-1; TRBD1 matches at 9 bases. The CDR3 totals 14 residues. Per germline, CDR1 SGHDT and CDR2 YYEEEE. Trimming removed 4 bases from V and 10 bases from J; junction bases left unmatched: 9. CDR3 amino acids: CASSLDRGFREQFF. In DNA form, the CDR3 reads TGTGCCAGCAGCCTGGACAGGGGATTTCGCGAGCAGTTCTTC.

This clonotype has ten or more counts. The CDR3 DNA is TGTGCCAGCATCACTCGACTAGCGGACACAGATACGCAGTATTTT. Translating gives CASITRLADTDTQYF. The chain couples TRBV11-3 to TRBJ2-3; TRBD2 aligns across 9 bases. Looked up from germline, CDR1 is SGHNT and CDR2 is YENEEA. J gave up 2 bases and V 7 bases, and 7 bases lay outside the gene matches. The CDR3 contains 15 residues.

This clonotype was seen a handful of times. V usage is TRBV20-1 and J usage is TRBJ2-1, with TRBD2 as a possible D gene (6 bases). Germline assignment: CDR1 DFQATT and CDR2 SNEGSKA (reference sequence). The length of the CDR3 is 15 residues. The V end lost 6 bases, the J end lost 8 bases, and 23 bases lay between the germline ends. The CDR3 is CSAQFGGVGNHEQFF. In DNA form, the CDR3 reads TGCAGTGCCCAATTCGGCGGGGTAGGAAACCATGAGCAGTTCTTC.

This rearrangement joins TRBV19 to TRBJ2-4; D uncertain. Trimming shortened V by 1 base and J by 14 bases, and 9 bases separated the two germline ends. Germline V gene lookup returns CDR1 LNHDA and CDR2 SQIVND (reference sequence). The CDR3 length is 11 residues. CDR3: CASSIGFTEYF. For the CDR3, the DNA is TGTGCCAGTAGTATAGGGTTCACAGAGTACTTC.